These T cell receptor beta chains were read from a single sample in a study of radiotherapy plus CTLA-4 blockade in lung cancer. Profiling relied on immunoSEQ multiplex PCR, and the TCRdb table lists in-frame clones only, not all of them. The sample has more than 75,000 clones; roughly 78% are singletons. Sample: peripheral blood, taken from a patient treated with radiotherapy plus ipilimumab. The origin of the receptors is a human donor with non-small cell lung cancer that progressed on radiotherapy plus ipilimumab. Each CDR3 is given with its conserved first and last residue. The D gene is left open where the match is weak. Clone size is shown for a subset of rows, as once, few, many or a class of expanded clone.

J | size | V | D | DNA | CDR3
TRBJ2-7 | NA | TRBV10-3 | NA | TGTGCCATCAGTGAGGATCGGTTTTCCTACGAGCAGTACTTC | CAISEDRFSYEQYF
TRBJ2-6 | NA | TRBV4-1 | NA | TGCGCCAGCAGCCTTCTTGCTGGGGCCAACGTCCTGACTTTC | CASSLLAGANVLTF
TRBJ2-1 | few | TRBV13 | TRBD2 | TGTGCCAGCAGCCCCGGGACTAGCGGGGTCAATGAGCAGTTCTTC | CASSPGTSGVNEQFF
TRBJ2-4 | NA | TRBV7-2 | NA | TGTGCCAGCAGCCTGACAGTCCTCCTAGCCAAAAACATTCAGTACTTC | CASSLTVLLAKNIQYF
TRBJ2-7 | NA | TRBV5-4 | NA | TGTGCCAGCAGCTTTCAAGGGTCCTACGAGCAGTACTTC | CASSFQGSYEQYF
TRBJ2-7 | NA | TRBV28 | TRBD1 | TGTGCCAGCAGCTCCCCGAGACAGGGGCACGACGAGCAGTACTTC | CASSSPRQGHDEQYF
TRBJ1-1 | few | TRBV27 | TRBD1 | TGTGCCAGCAGACCCGGACAGGGAAGGAGGAACACTGAAGCTTTCTTT | CASRPGQGRRNTEAFF
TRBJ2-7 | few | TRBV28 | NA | TGTGCCAGCATTAGAGCGGACTCTGTCTCCTACGAGCAGTACTTC | CASIRADSVSYEQYF
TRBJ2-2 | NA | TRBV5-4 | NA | TGTGCCAGCAGCTCATGGACAGCGAACACCGGGGAGCTGTTTTTT | CASSSWTANTGELFF
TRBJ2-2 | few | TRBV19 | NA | TGTGCCAGTAAGAGCGGCAGGGGGGCCGGGGAGCTGTTTTTT | CASKSGRGAGELFF
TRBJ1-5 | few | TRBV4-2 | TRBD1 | TGTGCCAGCAGCCAAGATTTATTAGTGGGACAGCTCAATCAGCCCCAGCATTTT | CASSQDLLVGQLNQPQHF
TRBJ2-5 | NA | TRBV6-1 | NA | TGTGCCAGCAGTGCGGGGCCCGATCAAGAGACCCAGTACTTC | CASSAGPDQETQYF
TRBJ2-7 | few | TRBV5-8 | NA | TGTGCCAGCAGCTTTTGGGGTCCGGACGAGCAGTACTTC | CASSFWGPDEQYF
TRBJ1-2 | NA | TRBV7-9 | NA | TGTGCCAGCAGCTCCCAACGGGGTCAATATGGCTACACCTTC | CASSSQRGQYGYTF
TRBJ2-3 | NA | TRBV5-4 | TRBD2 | TGTGCCAGCAGCTTTAGCGGGGGGGCCCCCGATACGCAGTATTTT | CASSFSGGAPDTQYF
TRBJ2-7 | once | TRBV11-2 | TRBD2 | TGTGCCAGCAGCCTAGTTGGGTCTAGCGGGGGGAAGGCCTACGAGCAGTACTTC | CASSLVGSSGGKAYEQYF
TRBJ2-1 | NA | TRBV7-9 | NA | TGTGCCAGCAGCTTAGCGCGAAACAATGAGCAGTTCTTC | CASSLARNNEQFF
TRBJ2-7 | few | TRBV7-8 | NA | TGTGCCAGCAGCTTAGGGAACTCCTACGAGCAGTACTTC | CASSLGNSYEQYF
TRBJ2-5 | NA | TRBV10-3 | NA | TGTGCCACCTCGATGGGGGCTGACCGACAGGAGACCCAGTACTTC | CATSMGADRQETQYF
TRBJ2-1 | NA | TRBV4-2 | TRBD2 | TGTGCCAGCAGCCAAGATCCCCAGCGGGATTACAATGAGCAGTTCTTC | CASSQDPQRDYNEQFF
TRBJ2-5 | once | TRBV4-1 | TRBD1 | TGCGCCAGCAGCCAAGGGACAGGGGTTCAAGAGACCCAGTACTTC | CASSQGTGVQETQYF
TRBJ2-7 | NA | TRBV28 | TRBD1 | TGTGCCAGCAGTCGCGACAGGGGCTACGAGCAGTACTTC | CASSRDRGYEQYF
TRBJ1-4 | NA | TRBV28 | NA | TGTGCCAGCAGTACAAATGAAAAACTGTTTTTT | CASSTNEKLFF
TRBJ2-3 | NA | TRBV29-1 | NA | TGCAGCCTTCTGGACGGCACAGATACGCAGTATTTT | CSLLDGTDTQYF
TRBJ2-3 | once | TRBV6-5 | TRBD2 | TGTGCCAGCACCTTAGCGGGAGTGGGGAATACGCAGTATTTT | CASTLAGVGNTQYF
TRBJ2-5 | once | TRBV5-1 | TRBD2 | TGCGCCAGCACTGGGGCTAGCGGAAAAGAGACCCAGTACTTC | CASTGASGKETQYF
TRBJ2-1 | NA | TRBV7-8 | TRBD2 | TGTGCCAGCAGCTTGCCTAGCGGGGGGAATGAGCAGTTCTTC | CASSLPSGGNEQFF
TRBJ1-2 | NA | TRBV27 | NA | TGTGCCAGCAGTTTATCTGGTCGATTTACCGGGACGCAGGACGGCGGCTACACCTTC | CASSLSGRFTGTQDGGYTF
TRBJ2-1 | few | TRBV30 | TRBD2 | TGTGCCTGGAGTACCCGGCCCACTCCCACACTAGCGAACAATGAGCAGTTCTTC | CAWSTRPTPTLANNEQFF
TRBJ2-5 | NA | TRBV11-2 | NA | TGTGCCAGCAGCTTAGTCGCGGGGCCTGGAGAGACCCAGTACTTC | CASSLVAGPGETQYF
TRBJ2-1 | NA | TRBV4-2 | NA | TGTGCCAGCAGCCAAGCGGCAGGGAGCTCCTACAATGAGCAGTTCTTC | CASSQAAGSSYNEQFF
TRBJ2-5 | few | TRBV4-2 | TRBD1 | TGTGCCAGCAGCCACCTATCTGGACAGGAGCAAGAGACCCAGTACTTC | CASSHLSGQEQETQYF